These T cell receptor beta chains were read from a single sample in a study of blood T cell repertoires in COVID-19. Method: immunoSEQ multiplex PCR; TCRdb's copy keeps in-frame clones and lacks some. The table includes fewer than 350,000 clones, approximately 86% detected once. Sequencing was done on a sample of peripheral blood. The source is a woman aged 25 to 45 who had recovered from COVID-19. CDR3s include the opening cysteine and the closing phenylalanine or tryptophan. The D gene is left open where the match is weak. Clone size is given for some rows only: seen once, a few or many times, or a class if the clone is expanded.

TRBD1,TRBV28,-,TRBJ1-5,CASSSTDRSNQPQHF,TGTGCCAGCAGTTCGACGGACAGGTCCAATCAGCCCCAGCATTTT
TRBD2,TRBV18,-,TRBJ2-6,CASSLPSGGASGANVLTF,TGTGCCAGCTCACTACCTAGCGGGGGGGCCTCTGGGGCCAACGTCCTGACTTTC
-,TRBV28,-,TRBJ1-2,CASSLGGTNYGYTF,TGTGCCAGCAGTTTAGGCGGGACTAACTATGGCTACACCTTC
TRBD2,TRBV5-4,-,TRBJ2-7,CASSLAVTSGGAGEQYF,TGTGCCAGCAGCTTGGCCGTGACTAGCGGGGGGGCCGGCGAGCAGTACTTC
TRBD1,TRBV3-1/TRBV3-2,-,TRBJ1-4,CASSQSLGQGREKLFF,TGTGCCAGCAGCCAATCCCTGGGACAGGGAAGAGAAAAACTGTTTTTT
TRBD1,TRBV7-9,-,TRBJ2-5,CASSSWPRDSPKETQYF,TGTGCCAGCAGCTCATGGCCCCGGGACAGCCCGAAAGAGACCCAGTACTTC
-,TRBV5-4,-,TRBJ2-7,CASSGGRPYEQYF,TGTGCCAGCAGCGGCGGGCGGCCGTACGAGCAGTACTTC
-,TRBV3-1/TRBV3-2,-,TRBJ2-1,CASSQVPPFQRTSSYNEQFF,TGTGCCAGCAGCCAAGTCCCCCCATTTCAGAGGACAAGCTCCTACAATGAGCAGTTCTTC
-,TRBV2,-,TRBJ2-7,CASKGRGSYEQYF,TGTGCCAGCAAGGGCCGGGGCTCCTACGAGCAGTACTTC
-,TRBV4-1,-,TRBJ2-7,CASSQGWPAFSEQYF,TGCGCCAGCAGCCAAGGTTGGCCTGCTTTCTCCGAGCAGTACTTC
TRBD2,TRBV6-2/TRBV6-3,-,TRBJ2-1,CASSPPGLANNEQFF,TGTGCCAGCAGCCCCCCGGGACTAGCGAACAATGAGCAGTTCTTC
-,TRBV30,-,TRBJ1-2,CAWSAYATHSSMGYTF,TGTGCCTGGAGTGCTTATGCAACACATTCGTCGATGGGCTACACCTTC
TRBD1,TRBV7-8,-,TRBJ2-1,CASSLGRGQVNEQFF,TGTGCCAGCAGCTTAGGCAGGGGGCAAGTAAATGAGCAGTTCTTC
-,TRBV27,-,TRBJ1-4,CASAGHSKGEKLFF,TGTGCCAGCGCCGGACACTCGAAGGGGGAAAAACTGTTTTTT
-,TRBV6-2/TRBV6-3,-,TRBJ2-2,CASSFGEGANTGELFF,TGTGCCAGCAGTTTTGGGGAGGGGGCGAACACCGGGGAGCTGTTTTTT
-,TRBV28,-,TRBJ1-2,CASSSAGSFYGYTF,TGTGCCAGCAGCTCCGCGGGGAGCTTTTATGGCTACACCTTC
-,TRBV13,-,TRBJ2-7,CASSKDRAYEQYF,TGTGCCAGCAGCAAAGACAGAGCCTACGAGCAGTACTTC
TRBD1,TRBV9,few,TRBJ2-7,CASSVEGTGEADEQYF,TGTGCCAGCAGCGTAGAAGGGACAGGGGAGGCCGACGAGCAGTACTTC
TRBD1,TRBV28,-,TRBJ2-7,CASGTGNHEQYF,TGTGCCAGCGGGACAGGGAACCACGAGCAGTACTTC
-,TRBV6-6,once,TRBJ2-3,CASSWESGTDTQYF,TGTGCCAGCAGTTGGGAGTCGGGCACAGATACGCAGTATTTT
-,TRBV28,-,TRBJ1-2,CASSTDYGYTF,TGTGCCAGCAGCACTGACTACGGCTACACCTTC
TRBD1,TRBV7-2,-,TRBJ2-5,CASSPGWTGEAYQETQYF,TGTGCCAGCAGCCCCGGTTGGACAGGGGAGGCGTACCAAGAGACCCAGTACTTC
TRBD1,TRBV29-1,-,TRBJ1-1,CSVGGQLNTEAFF,TGCAGCGTGGGGGGACAGTTGAACACTGAAGCTTTCTTT
TRBD2,TRBV2,-,TRBJ2-2,CATERGGRAGELFF,TGTGCCACCGAGCGGGGGGGCCGTGCCGGGGAGCTGTTTTTT
TRBD2,TRBV27,-,TRBJ2-7,CASRRGTSGSYEQYF,TGTGCCAGCAGACGAGGGACTAGCGGGAGTTACGAGCAGTACTTC
-,TRBV28,-,TRBJ1-2,CASSLDSLYGYTF,TGTGCCAGCAGTTTAGACAGCCTCTATGGCTACACCTTC
-,TRBV7-2,-,TRBJ2-5,CASRLSTGRETQYF,TGTGCCAGCAGATTATCGACAGGTCGGGAGACCCAGTACTTC
TRBD2,TRBV6-1,-,TRBJ2-3,CASSDRTSGRGDTQYF,TGTGCCAGCAGTGACCGGACTAGCGGGAGAGGGGATACGCAGTATTTT
-,TRBV6-4,few,TRBJ1-2,CASRLFMDSYGYTF,TGTGCCAGCAGACTCTTTATGGACTCATATGGCTACACCTTC
-,TRBV7-2,-,TRBJ1-5,CASSFQLGDQPQHF,TGTGCCAGCAGCTTTCAATTAGGGGATCAGCCCCAGCATTTT
-,TRBV19,many,TRBJ1-5,CASSIFPQPGDQPQHF,TGTGCCAGTAGTATATTCCCCCAGCCAGGTGATCAGCCCCAGCATTTT
-,TRBV4-1,-,TRBJ1-1,CASSPGPRGPNTEAFF,TGCGCCAGCAGCCCGGGGCCCAGGGGCCCGAACACTGAAGCTTTCTTT
TRBD2,TRBV12-5,-,TRBJ2-1,CASGFTSGSEQFF,TGTGCTAGTGGTTTCACTAGCGGGAGTGAGCAGTTCTTC
-,TRBV5-6,-,TRBJ1-6,CASLTRGIYNSPLHF,TGTGCCAGCCTCACCCGGGGAATCTATAATTCACCCCTCCACTTT
TRBD2,TRBV5-1,-,TRBJ2-1,CASSYLAGGRNEQFF,TGCGCCAGCAGCTACTTAGCGGGGGGGCGTAATGAGCAGTTCTTC
-,TRBV4-1,-,TRBJ2-5,CASSQEGPEETQYF,TGCGCCAGCAGCCAAGAGGGGCCCGAAGAGACCCAGTACTTC
-,TRBV11-2,-,TRBJ1-6,CASSLGTDRIGSPLHF,TGTGCCAGCAGCTTAGGTACAGACCGCATAGGTTCACCCCTCCACTTT
-,TRBV18,-,TRBJ1-1,CASSSQGNTEAFF,TGTGCCAGCTCCTCACAGGGGAACACTGAAGCTTTCTTT
TRBD1,TRBV7-9,-,TRBJ2-1,CASSSRTGNNEQFF,TGTGCCAGCAGTTCCCGGACAGGGAACAATGAGCAGTTCTTC
TRBD2,TRBV4-1,-,TRBJ2-2,CASSQLTSGLNTGELFF,TGCGCCAGCAGCCAACTGACTAGCGGACTGAACACCGGGGAGCTGTTTTTT
TRBD1,TRBV19,-,TRBJ2-7,CASAERTGALYEQYF,TGTGCCAGTGCTGAAAGGACAGGGGCCCTTTACGAGCAGTACTTC
-,TRBV2,once,TRBJ1-5,CASSSLREPQHF,TGTGCCAGCAGCTCCCTCAGGGAACCCCAGCATTTT
-,TRBV6-5,-,TRBJ1-2,CASSEGPYGYTF,TGTGCCAGCTCGGAGGGACCCTATGGCTACACCTTC
-,TRBV25-1,-,TRBJ1-2,CASSELAGGYTF,TGTGCCAGCAGTGAATTAGCGGGAGGCTACACCTTC
TRBD1,TRBV5-1,few,TRBJ1-1,CASSRTGPTEAFF,TGCGCCAGCAGCCGGACAGGGCCCACTGAAGCTTTCTTT
-,TRBV6-5,-,TRBJ2-7,CASSRGGGYEQYF,TGTGCCAGCAGTAGGGGGGGTGGCTACGAGCAGTACTTC
TRBD1,TRBV7-6,-,TRBJ1-4,CASSLSRQGVVDEKLFF,TGTGCCAGCAGCTTGTCTAGACAGGGGGTCGTTGATGAAAAACTGTTTTTT
-,TRBV19,-,TRBJ2-7,CASSMADGLSYEQYF,TGTGCCAGTAGTATGGCCGACGGGTTATCCTACGAGCAGTACTTC
-,TRBV24-1,-,TRBJ1-1,CATSDFYNTEAFF,TGTGCCACCAGTGATTTCTACAACACTGAAGCTTTCTTT
-,TRBV2,-,TRBJ1-1,CAIGGVRGADEAFF,TGTGCCATCGGCGGGGTAAGGGGAGCCGATGAAGCTTTCTTT
-,TRBV6-1,-,TRBJ2-7,CASSESGTYEQYF,TGTGCCAGCAGTGAGTCGGGGACCTACGAGCAGTACTTC
TRBD2,TRBV11-2,-,TRBJ2-7,CASSAGPGLAGYEQYF,TGTGCCAGCAGCGCGGGACCGGGACTAGCGGGATACGAGCAGTACTTC
TRBD1,TRBV28,-,TRBJ2-7,CASSRQGGVNEQYF,TGTGCCAGCAGTAGACAGGGGGGGGTTAACGAGCAGTACTTC
TRBD2,TRBV15,-,TRBJ2-7,CATSRLAGDSYEQYF,TGTGCCACCAGCAGACTAGCGGGAGATTCCTACGAGCAGTACTTC
TRBD1,TRBV19,-,TRBJ1-2,CASLGQGASKGYTF,TGTGCCAGCCTTGGACAGGGGGCGAGTAAGGGCTACACCTTC
TRBD2,TRBV5-8,-,TRBJ2-5,CASSVGGRGPQETQYF,TGTGCCAGCAGCGTTGGCGGGAGGGGACCTCAAGAGACCCAGTACTTC
-,TRBV9,-,TRBJ1-1,CASSVDSGGGLAFF,TGTGCCAGCAGCGTAGACTCCGGCGGTGGTCTCGCTTTCTTT
TRBD1,TRBV29-1,-,TRBJ1-1,CSVEGEHRGGAFF,TGCAGCGTTGAAGGCGAGCACAGGGGGGGAGCTTTCTTT
TRBD2,TRBV6-4,once,TRBJ2-1,CASGLAGDLSYNEQFF,TGTGCCAGCGGACTAGCGGGAGATCTCTCCTACAATGAGCAGTTCTTC
TRBD1,TRBV19,-,TRBJ2-7,CASSRTGDAYEQYF,TGTGCCAGTAGTAGGACAGGGGATGCCTACGAGCAGTACTTC